Listed below are T cell receptor beta chains from one sample, sequenced in a study of shared clonotypes between healthy human individuals. Profiled with immunoSEQ multiplex PCR; TCRdb holds only in-frame clones, not every one. The repertoire holds over a million clones, with about four fifths as singletons. The sequenced sample consisted of memory CD4+ T cells from PBMCs. These receptors all come from a man aged 18 to 30 in good health. Some clones in this sample may be carry-over from other donors' samples. CDR3s include the opening cysteine and the closing phenylalanine or tryptophan. A D gene is named only where the DNA matches it firmly. Expanded clones are given a class, and other clones once, few, many or no size at all.

cdr3_nt | cdr3_aa | d_call | v_call | clone_size | j_call
TGTGCCAGCAGCCCCCGGGACAGATTCAACAGCTATGGCTACACCTTC | CASSPRDRFNSYGYTF | TRBD1 | TRBV13 | few | TRBJ1-2
TGTGCCACTTCGATCCCGGGACGAGTAAACACCGGGGAGCTGTTTTTT | CATSIPGRVNTGELFF | - | TRBV28 | - | TRBJ2-2
TGCGCCAGCAGCCAAGATTCCCTAAACTATAAGCAGTACTTC | CASSQDSLNYKQYF | - | TRBV4-3 | - | TRBJ2-7
TGTGCCAGCAAGCTGACAAACTCTGGAAACACCATATATTTT | CASKLTNSGNTIYF | - | TRBV28 | - | TRBJ1-3
TGTGCCAGCAGCCCGGACAGGGTCACAGATACGCAGTATTTT | CASSPDRVTDTQYF | TRBD1 | TRBV11-3 | - | TRBJ2-3
TGTGCCAGCTCCCCGGACGGGAGCTATGGCTACACCTTC | CASSPDGSYGYTF | - | TRBV18 | - | TRBJ1-2
TGTGCCAGCGGGGGACTAGCGGGAAGCACAGATACGCAGTATTTT | CASGGLAGSTDTQYF | TRBD2 | TRBV2 | - | TRBJ2-3
TGCGCCAGCAGCTGGATAGCGGGAGGTGGTCCCTTCTCCTACAATGAGCAGTTCTTC | CASSWIAGGGPFSYNEQFF | TRBD2 | TRBV5-1 | once | TRBJ2-1
TGTGCAGCAGGGGAAGGCCCTTCCTACGAGCAGTACTTC | CAAGEGPSYEQYF | - | TRBV28 | - | TRBJ2-7
TGCGCCAGCCGCGGGGGGCCCATGAATGAAAAACTGTTTTTT | CASRGGPMNEKLFF | - | TRBV5-1 | - | TRBJ1-4
TGTGCCAGCAGCTCCTACTTGGGACTAGGGTCGAACATTCAGTACTTC | CASSSYLGLGSNIQYF | TRBD2 | TRBV11-2 | - | TRBJ2-4
TGTGCCAGCAGCTCCCGGACTAGACACAATGAGCAGTTCTTC | CASSSRTRHNEQFF | TRBD2 | TRBV7-2 | once | TRBJ2-1
TGCGCCAGCAGCTTAGGCGGACAGGGTGACGCTGAAGCTTTCTTT | CASSLGGQGDAEAFF | TRBD1 | TRBV5-1 | - | TRBJ1-1
TGTGCCAGCAGCGCTATGGGCAGGAGTGAAAAACTGTTTTTT | CASSAMGRSEKLFF | - | TRBV9 | - | TRBJ1-4
TGTGCCAGCAGCTTACCCAACAGGGGTGTTGAGACCCAGTACTTC | CASSLPNRGVETQYF | TRBD1 | TRBV7-9 | - | TRBJ2-5
TGTGCCAGCTCACCACCCGGCCGCGGGGTCGAGCAGTACTTC | CASSPPGRGVEQYF | - | TRBV18 | - | TRBJ2-7
TGCAGCGTTTGTCAGGCAGGGCTCATGAACACTGAAGCTTTCTTT | CSVCQAGLMNTEAFF | - | TRBV29-1 | - | TRBJ1-1
TGCAGCGCGTTAAGAGGACTAGCGGGAGTTTCTTCCACAGATACGCAGTATTTT | CSALRGLAGVSSTDTQYF | TRBD2 | TRBV29-1 | once | TRBJ2-3